This T cell receptor (beta chain) was documented in a study of T cell repertoires in cytomegalovirus infection. Study as a whole: CMV infection together with matching HLA type was indicated by public TCR beta signatures. The study's findings and limits: HLA-C-restricted CMV clonotypes gave the most frequent clonotype in two of eight donors.

TCRdb ran MiXCR on the reads and lists one entry per CDR3 protein. The table has approximately 340,000 distinct CDR3 sequences, 25% to 35% seen once. For this clonotype: Its matching antigen is unknown.

The input for sequencing was cultured PBMCs, taken from culture after CMV antigen stimulation. This receptor was obtained from a human donor in good health (CMV status not recorded). Some clones in this sample may be carry-over from other donors' samples.

The CDR3 DNA follows: TGTGCCAGCATCCCTGGGCGTTCAGGAAGCTATGGCTACACCTTC. Its protein product is CASIPGRSGSYGYTF. The genes are TRBV5-8 and TRBJ1-2; D unresolved. Deletions cut 6 bases from V and 4 bases from J, with 19 bases between. CDR1 is SGHTS, CDR2 YDEGEE, per germline. The CDR3 has 15 residues.